The T cell receptor (beta chain) described here comes from a study of T cells after yellow fever vaccination (dated by TCRdb to between 2019 and 2020). About the full investigation: The SMART-Seq v4 Ultra Low Input RNA kit was used to prepare libraries from fractions with low cell numbers. Two healthy male donors, one aged 18 to 29 and one aged 30 to 40 years, were included in the cohort. To track T-cell clones before and after primary and booster YFV17D yellow fever vaccination, bulk TCR alpha and beta repertoires were sequenced longitudinally. Blood was drawn at multiple timepoints before and after primary and secondary immunization, with bulk PBMC replicates and cell subsets isolated.

The treatment or condition label here, explained by the study, means: live attenuated yellow fever vaccine strain. At each blood-draw timepoint, two biological replicates of bulk PBMCs were obtained. A standard Ficoll-Paque protocol was used to isolate PBMCs from peripheral blood. TriZol was used to extract RNA from bulk PBMCs, from CD4 and CD8 fractions, and from dextramer-positive and dextramer-negative fractions. General study outcomes and caveats: Computational filtering was required because FACS-sorted repertoires could contain abundant contaminating clonotypes from the bulk population. A small share of clonotypes was detected in both CD4 and CD8 compartments, with the overlap likely arising from convergent recombination. Most clones expanded after primary vaccination were re-detected after the booster (96% of CD4 and 88% of CD8), suggesting broad memory maintenance. The study included only two donors, which limits how far the findings can be generalized. The secondary T-cell response was weaker than the primary response but faster, peaking on day 5 instead of day 15.

TCR cDNA was synthesized by 5'RACE template switching, which introduced a universal primer site and unique molecular identifiers. Priming for cDNA synthesis came from both the TCR alpha and TCR beta constant segments. Libraries were amplified in two PCR steps, with sample barcodes and sequencing adapters added in the second step. Sequencing of libraries was performed on Illumina HiSeq 2500 (2x100 bp) or NovaSeq (2x150 bp). The source study handled its data this way. MIGEC handled demultiplexing of reads and collapsing into UMI consensus sequences, while MiXCR performed V(D)J alignment. Using edgeR on replicate PBMC samples, clonotypes were called vaccine-responding if FDR was below 0.01 and the log2 fold change was above 5 up to day 15. Bulk clonotypes were assigned CD4 or CD8 identity according to which sequenced CD4 or CD8 repertoire held them at higher abundance. The public reads were run again by TCRdb, first through fastp at Q25 and then through MiXCR, and only productive beta chains were kept. Identical CDR3 proteins give one entry, which carries the most common genes and DNA. The V and J calls were not made by the authors but by TCRdb's processing. The sample contains about 300,000 distinct CDR3 sequences, around 7% of them found a single time. 15% to 20% of the sample belongs to the ten largest clones.

Concerning this clonotype itself: Its target antigen remains unknown. Per-base qualities were not stored, and no clone one base away is much larger.

Trimming accounts for 6 bases at V and 6 bases at J, while the number of junction bases matched to no gene is 9. CDR1 and CDR2 are read off the germline V gene (reference sequence) as DFQATT and SNEGSKA. The CDR3 contains 15 residues, cysteine and phenylalanine counted. The kept DNA is CDR3 alone, 45 bases in frame from the first base. The sequence joins TRBV20-1 to TRBJ1-6, with TRBD1 identical over 9 junction bases. The source is a man aged 18 to 30 who received the YFV17D yellow fever vaccine. This specimen was PBMCs, taken roughly 47 days after the first yellow fever vaccination. Here is the DNA: TGCAGTGCACCCGGACAGGGGCTGATTAATTCACCCCTCCACTTT. It is translated as CSAPGQGLINSPLHF.